A selection of T cell receptor beta chains follows, all from one sample in a study of blood T cells in healthy people across ages. TCRdb re-called the 5' RACE reads with MiXCR, one entry per CDR3 protein. The repertoire includes 1,800,000 or so distinct CDR3 sequences, about two fifths of them detected once, and around 23% sits in the top ten. Material for sequencing was blood. The receptors were sampled from a human donor in good health. The CDR3 runs from the conserved cysteine through the conserved F or W. Each record gives: clone size, CDR3 length, V gene, D gene, J gene, CDR3 DNA, CDR3 protein. D genes are given only for firm matches. Rows give clone size only sometimes, using once, few, many, or a class for an expanded clone.

clone size: many; CDR3 length: 15; V gene: TRBV9; D gene: NA; J gene: TRBJ2-3; CDR3 DNA: TGTGCCAGCAGCCCAACGACCGGAGGGTTGGATACGCAGTATTTT; CDR3 protein: CASSPTTGGLDTQYF
clone size: few; CDR3 length: 16; V gene: TRBV10-3; D gene: NA; J gene: TRBJ1-5; CDR3 DNA: TGTGCCATCAGTGACAGGGGAAGTAAGAGCAATCAGCCCCAGCATTTT; CDR3 protein: CAISDRGSKSNQPQHF
clone size: NA; CDR3 length: 14; V gene: TRBV12-3/TRBV12-4; D gene: NA; J gene: TRBJ1-6; CDR3 DNA: TGTGCCAGCAGTTATGGGGCCTCGAATTCACCCCTCCACTTT; CDR3 protein: CASSYGASNSPLHF
clone size: many; CDR3 length: 15; V gene: TRBV5-1; D gene: TRBD2; J gene: TRBJ2-1; CDR3 DNA: TGTGCCAGCAGCTTAGTGGGCGGGGGCTACAATGAGCAGTTCTTC; CDR3 protein: CASSLVGGGYNEQFF
clone size: NA; CDR3 length: 11; V gene: TRBV20-1; D gene: NA; J gene: TRBJ2-1; CDR3 DNA: TGCAGTGCTAGAGAGTGGGATGAGCAGTTCTTC; CDR3 protein: CSAREWDEQFF
clone size: NA; CDR3 length: 14; V gene: TRBV6-6; D gene: TRBD2; J gene: TRBJ2-5; CDR3 DNA: TGTGCCAGCACCCTGGAAAGGGTTGGGGGGGAGCAGTACTTC; CDR3 protein: CASTLERVGGEQYF
clone size: many; CDR3 length: 12; V gene: TRBV20-1; D gene: NA; J gene: TRBJ2-7; CDR3 DNA: TGCAGTGCTAGACCGTACAGCTACGAGCAGTACTTC; CDR3 protein: CSARPYSYEQYF
clone size: few; CDR3 length: 15; V gene: TRBV6-5; D gene: NA; J gene: TRBJ2-7; CDR3 DNA: TGTGCCAGCAGTTACTCTTCTGCATCCTCCTACGAGCAGTACTTC; CDR3 protein: CASSYSSASSYEQYF
clone size: NA; CDR3 length: 15; V gene: TRBV28; D gene: TRBD2; J gene: TRBJ2-5; CDR3 DNA: TGTGCCAGCAGCCCCCTGACTAGCGGAAAAGAGACCCAGTACTTC; CDR3 protein: CASSPLTSGKETQYF
clone size: NA; CDR3 length: 14; V gene: TRBV12-3/TRBV12-4; D gene: TRBD1; J gene: TRBJ2-3; CDR3 DNA: TGTGCCAGCACCCCAAGGGACAGGGAAGATACGCAGTATTTT; CDR3 protein: CASTPRDREDTQYF
clone size: NA; CDR3 length: 17; V gene: TRBV24-1; D gene: TRBD1; J gene: TRBJ2-6; CDR3 DNA: TGTGCCACCAGTGACCGGGACAGGCAAACTGGGGCCAACGTCCTGACTTTC; CDR3 protein: CATSDRDRQTGANVLTF
clone size: NA; CDR3 length: 16; V gene: TRBV28; D gene: TRBD2; J gene: TRBJ2-3; CDR3 DNA: TGTGCCAGCAGCAAAAGACTAGCGGGACTTGAGGATACGCAGTATTTT; CDR3 protein: CASSKRLAGLEDTQYF
clone size: NA; CDR3 length: 16; V gene: TRBV7-8; D gene: NA; J gene: TRBJ2-5; CDR3 DNA: TGTGCCAGCAGCTTCGTATGGTCGCAGAAAAGGGAGACCCAGTACTTC; CDR3 protein: CASSFVWSQKRETQYF
clone size: few; CDR3 length: 16; V gene: TRBV28; D gene: TRBD2; J gene: TRBJ2-5; CDR3 DNA: TGTGCCAGCAGTTCCTCGGCTAGCGGGGGCAGGGAGACCCAGTACTTC; CDR3 protein: CASSSSASGGRETQYF
clone size: NA; CDR3 length: 15; V gene: TRBV6-5; D gene: NA; J gene: TRBJ2-1; CDR3 DNA: TGTGCCAGCAGTTACCGCGGGTTGTTCCAAGAGACCCAGTTCTTC; CDR3 protein: CASSYRGLFQETQFF
clone size: many; CDR3 length: 13; V gene: TRBV20-1; D gene: TRBD2; J gene: TRBJ2-5; CDR3 DNA: TGCAGTGAAAAGGCACTGGGAGGGGAGACCCAGTACTTC; CDR3 protein: CSEKALGGETQYF
clone size: NA; CDR3 length: 15; V gene: TRBV7-2; D gene: NA; J gene: TRBJ2-1; CDR3 DNA: TGTGCCAGCAGGTTGGGGACACCCTCCCACAATGAGCAGTTCTTC; CDR3 protein: CASRLGTPSHNEQFF
clone size: few; CDR3 length: 13; V gene: TRBV20-1; D gene: NA; J gene: TRBJ1-2; CDR3 DNA: TGCAGCGGTGAGGGAATGGGGAACTATGGCTACACCTTC; CDR3 protein: CSGEGMGNYGYTF
clone size: NA; CDR3 length: 14; V gene: TRBV7-2; D gene: TRBD2; J gene: TRBJ2-5; CDR3 DNA: TGTGCCAGCAGACGAACTAGCGCCTGGGATGAGCAGTACTTC; CDR3 protein: CASRRTSAWDEQYF
clone size: NA; CDR3 length: 16; V gene: TRBV7-2; D gene: NA; J gene: TRBJ1-2; CDR3 DNA: TGTGCCAGCAGCTTAGGGTCTCGGGGGGTCTTACGTGGCTACACCTTC; CDR3 protein: CASSLGSRGVLRGYTF
clone size: NA; CDR3 length: 15; V gene: TRBV4-3; D gene: TRBD1; J gene: TRBJ1-2; CDR3 DNA: TGCGCCAGCAGCCAGGCCGACAGGGACAACTATGGCTACACCTTC; CDR3 protein: CASSQADRDNYGYTF
clone size: NA; CDR3 length: 16; V gene: TRBV12-3/TRBV12-4; D gene: NA; J gene: TRBJ1-2; CDR3 DNA: TGTGCCAGCAGTTTTTCGACGACAGGCTTTAACTATGGCTACACCTTC; CDR3 protein: CASSFSTTGFNYGYTF
clone size: NA; CDR3 length: 14; V gene: TRBV7-2; D gene: NA; J gene: TRBJ2-7; CDR3 DNA: TGTACCAGCAGCTTAGTGGGGGGCTCTAACGAGCAGTACTTC; CDR3 protein: CTSSLVGGSNEQYF
clone size: NA; CDR3 length: 16; V gene: TRBV4-3; D gene: TRBD1; J gene: TRBJ1-4; CDR3 DNA: TGCGCCAGCAGCCAAGAAGGGGTCTCAGGGGGCGAAAAACTGTTTTTT; CDR3 protein: CASSQEGVSGGEKLFF
clone size: NA; CDR3 length: 18; V gene: TRBV28; D gene: NA; J gene: TRBJ1-6; CDR3 DNA: TGTGCCAGCAGTTTACAGAGGGGTGGTAGCTCCTATAATTCACCCCTCCACTTT; CDR3 protein: CASSLQRGGSSYNSPLHF
clone size: few; CDR3 length: 12; V gene: TRBV24-1; D gene: NA; J gene: TRBJ1-2; CDR3 DNA: TGTGCCACTACTGCGGGGGGCGAGGGCTACACCTTC; CDR3 protein: CATTAGGEGYTF
clone size: NA; CDR3 length: 14; V gene: TRBV20-1; D gene: TRBD2; J gene: TRBJ2-1; CDR3 DNA: TGCAGTGCCGCGGGGGGCCCACCCTACAATGAGCAGTTCTTC; CDR3 protein: CSAAGGPPYNEQFF
clone size: NA; CDR3 length: 17; V gene: TRBV6-2/TRBV6-3; D gene: NA; J gene: TRBJ1-1; CDR3 DNA: TGTGCCAGCAGTCCCGGTGAGGATGCAACACCGAACACTGAAGCTTTCTTT; CDR3 protein: CASSPGEDATPNTEAFF
clone size: NA; CDR3 length: 16; V gene: TRBV13; D gene: NA; J gene: TRBJ1-2; CDR3 DNA: TGTGCCAGCAGCCCGCGCGCAAGAGGAGGGTTCCATGGCTACACCTTC; CDR3 protein: CASSPRARGGFHGYTF
clone size: few; CDR3 length: 15; V gene: TRBV20-1; D gene: NA; J gene: TRBJ1-5; CDR3 DNA: TGCAGTGCTAGAGACTCCAGATATAGCAATCAGCCCCAGCATTTT; CDR3 protein: CSARDSRYSNQPQHF
clone size: few; CDR3 length: 16; V gene: TRBV19; D gene: NA; J gene: TRBJ2-1; CDR3 DNA: TGTGCCAGTAGTATAGACGGTTTATTGGAATACAATGAGCAGTTCTTC; CDR3 protein: CASSIDGLLEYNEQFF
clone size: few; CDR3 length: 15; V gene: TRBV7-8; D gene: NA; J gene: TRBJ1-1; CDR3 DNA: TGTGCCAGCAGCGTCTCCCAGCTATTGAACACTGAAGCTTTCTTT; CDR3 protein: CASSVSQLLNTEAFF
clone size: few; CDR3 length: 15; V gene: TRBV20-1; D gene: NA; J gene: TRBJ1-2; CDR3 DNA: TGCAGTGCTAGAGATCTGGAACTTGTTGCTTATGGCTACACCTTC; CDR3 protein: CSARDLELVAYGYTF
clone size: NA; CDR3 length: 14; V gene: TRBV10-3; D gene: NA; J gene: TRBJ1-5; CDR3 DNA: TGTGCCATCAGTGGAGGTGATAACAATCAGCCCCAGCATTTT; CDR3 protein: CAISGGDNNQPQHF
clone size: NA; CDR3 length: 13; V gene: TRBV2; D gene: TRBD1; J gene: TRBJ2-7; CDR3 DNA: TGTGCCAGCAGGACAGGGTTTGTCTACGAGCAGTACTTC; CDR3 protein: CASRTGFVYEQYF
clone size: NA; CDR3 length: 15; V gene: TRBV6-1; D gene: NA; J gene: TRBJ2-3; CDR3 DNA: TGTGCCAGCAGTGGGGGGGGCGAAGGCACAGACACGCAGTATTTT; CDR3 protein: CASSGGGEGTDTQYF
clone size: once; CDR3 length: 12; V gene: TRBV12-3/TRBV12-4; D gene: NA; J gene: TRBJ2-3; CDR3 DNA: TGTGCCAGCAGTCCAGGACCCCTTCCGCAGTATTTT; CDR3 protein: CASSPGPLPQYF
clone size: many; CDR3 length: 15; V gene: TRBV11-3; D gene: NA; J gene: TRBJ2-1; CDR3 DNA: TGTGCCAGCAGCTCCCACAGGGCGTCCTACAATGAGCAGTTCTTC; CDR3 protein: CASSSHRASYNEQFF
clone size: few; CDR3 length: 15; V gene: TRBV5-1; D gene: TRBD1; J gene: TRBJ1-2; CDR3 DNA: TGCGCCAGCAGACCAGGGACAGCTGCTAACTATGGCTACACCTTC; CDR3 protein: CASRPGTAANYGYTF
clone size: NA; CDR3 length: 14; V gene: TRBV7-3; D gene: NA; J gene: TRBJ1-2; CDR3 DNA: TGTGCCAGCAGCTCAAACGGGGGTGGCTATGGCTACACCTTC; CDR3 protein: CASSSNGGGYGYTF
clone size: NA; CDR3 length: 14; V gene: TRBV30; D gene: TRBD1; J gene: TRBJ2-7; CDR3 DNA: TGTGCCTGGAGCGGTGGGACAGGGGTCTACGAGCAGTACTTC; CDR3 protein: CAWSGGTGVYEQYF
clone size: few; CDR3 length: 15; V gene: TRBV6-5; D gene: NA; J gene: TRBJ2-1; CDR3 DNA: TGTGCCAGCAGTTACTCAATCGCGCGGTTTGCTGAGCAGTTCTTC; CDR3 protein: CASSYSIARFAEQFF
clone size: NA; CDR3 length: 12; V gene: TRBV2; D gene: NA; J gene: TRBJ2-3; CDR3 DNA: TGTGCCACCACGGGGATCACAGATACGCAGTATTTT; CDR3 protein: CATTGITDTQYF
clone size: few; CDR3 length: 14; V gene: TRBV12-3/TRBV12-4; D gene: TRBD1; J gene: TRBJ2-7; CDR3 DNA: TGTGCCAGCAATATCGGACAGGCCTATCGCGAGCAGTACTTC; CDR3 protein: CASNIGQAYREQYF
clone size: NA; CDR3 length: 13; V gene: TRBV6-2/TRBV6-3; D gene: TRBD1; J gene: TRBJ1-2; CDR3 DNA: TGTGCCAGCAACGAGGGGGCCTACTATGGCTACACCTTC; CDR3 protein: CASNEGAYYGYTF